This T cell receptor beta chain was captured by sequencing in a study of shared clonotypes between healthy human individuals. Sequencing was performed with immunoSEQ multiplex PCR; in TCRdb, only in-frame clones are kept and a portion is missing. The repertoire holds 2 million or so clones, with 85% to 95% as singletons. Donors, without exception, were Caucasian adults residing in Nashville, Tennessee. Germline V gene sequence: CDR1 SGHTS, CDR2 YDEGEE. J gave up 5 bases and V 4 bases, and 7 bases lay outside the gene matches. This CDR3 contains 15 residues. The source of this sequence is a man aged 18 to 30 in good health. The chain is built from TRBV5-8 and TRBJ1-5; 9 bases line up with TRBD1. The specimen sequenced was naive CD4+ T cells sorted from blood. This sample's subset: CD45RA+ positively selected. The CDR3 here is CASSLGTGWDQPQHF. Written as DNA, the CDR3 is TGTGCCAGCAGCCTAGGGACAGGGTGGGATCAGCCCCAGCATTTT.